The 20 T cell receptor beta chains reported below all come from one sample, sequenced in a study of tumor-infiltrating lymphocytes in oesophageal squamous cell carcinoma. TCRdb re-called the PCR reads through MiXCR, storing one row per CDR3 protein. This table has 8,700 or so distinct CDR3 sequences, about 70% appearing once. Sequencing used esophageal tumor tissue. The source is a female donor with esophageal squamous cell carcinoma.

This chain's CDR3 is CASRIAGAAGETQYF. The CDR3 DNA reads as TGTGCCAGCAGAATCGCAGGGGCCGCCGGGGAGACCCAGTACTTC. The genes are TRBV7-9 and TRBJ2-1, with TRBD1 as a possible D gene (6 bases). The J call may be wrong; the DNA end is better matched by TRBJ2-5. Per the germline V gene, CDR1 is SEHNR and CDR2 is FQNEAQ (reference sequence). The CDR3 contains 15 residues.

This rearrangement joins TRBV28 to TRBJ1-5; D gene ambiguous. Looked up from germline, CDR1 is MDHEN and CDR2 is SYDVKM. The CDR3 sequence is 13 residues long. Trimming pared 3 bases from V and 0 bases from J, leaving 3 bases between. The CDR3 protein is CASSFSSNQPQHF. Here the CDR3 DNA reads TGTGCCAGCAGTTTTAGTAGCAATCAGCCCCAGCATTTT.

Only a few counts were recorded for this clonotype. The chain combines TRBV7-8 with TRBJ2-1; TRBD1 matches at 7 bases. Looked up from germline, CDR1 is SGHVS and CDR2 is FQNEAQ. V gave up 1 base and J gave up 9 bases; unmatched junction bases: 12. The CDR3 runs to 16 residues. As DNA, the CDR3 is TGTGCCAGCAGCTTAGGGGTCGTCACAGGGGTGGGTGAGCAGTTCTTC. Its translation: CASSLGVVTGVGEQFF.

Worth noting for this clonotype: At one end, the junction sequence differs from germline, possibly due to a read error. The rearrangement joins TRBV7-3 to TRBJ2-1; D tentatively reads TRBD1 or TRBD2 (5 bases each). This CDR3 comprises 11 residues. Germline values: CDR1 SGHTA, CDR2 FQGTGA. In DNA form, the CDR3 reads TGTGCCAGCAGCCTCCCCGGGACGTTTTACTTC. It translates to CASSLPGTFYF.

The rearrangement joins TRBV12-3 or TRBV12-4 to TRBJ2-7; D possibly corresponds to TRBD2 (5 bases). Trimming took 3 bases from V and 2 from J, leaving 14 bases between them. The CDR3 has 15 residues. CDR3 residues: CASSFARGSAYEQYF. CDR3 DNA: TGTGCCAGCAGTTTTGCCCGGGGTAGCGCCTACGAGCAGTACTTC.

The rearrangement joins TRBV7-2 to TRBJ2-5; 12 bases fit TRBD2. Unmatched junction bases numbered 2, after V lost 5 bases and J lost 1 base. This CDR3 contains 15 residues. Germline assignment: CDR1 SGHTA and CDR2 FQGNSA. The CDR3 DNA is TGTGCCAGCAGCCCGGGACTAGCGGGCCAAGAGACCCAGTACTTC. Amino acids: CASSPGLAGQETQYF.

This clonotype was seen many times. The DNA of the CDR3 is TGTGCCAGCAGGGAGGCTAGCGGAGTCAATGAGCAGTTCTTC. Translated: CASREASGVNEQFF. The chain combines TRBV28 with TRBJ2-1; 7 bases are shared with TRBD2. This CDR3 has 14 amino acids. Trimming removed 6 bases from V and 6 bases from J; junction bases left unmatched: 8. Germline-derived CDR1 and CDR2 are MDHEN and SYDVKM.

This chain joins TRBV10-2 and TRBJ2-7; D not certain. The J call may be in error: the DNA end matches TRBJ2-1 better. The germline V gene encodes CDR1 WSHSY and CDR2 SAAADI. The CDR3 totals 13 residues. The CDR3 spells CASSPAGNNEQFF. The CDR3 DNA reads TGCGCCAGCAGCCCGGCTGGAAACAATGAGCAGTTCTTC.

This clonotype showed up just a few times. V gene TRBV12-3 or TRBV12-4 combines with J gene TRBJ2-1, with 11 bases lining up with TRBD2. The CDR3 sequence is 18 residues long. V lost 6 bases, J lost 3 bases, and 13 bases stayed unmatched. The CDR3 loop reads CASSSLGASGRYYNEQFF. The CDR3 DNA reads TGTGCCAGCAGCTCTTTGGGGGCTAGCGGGAGGTACTACAATGAGCAGTTCTTC.

This chain connects TRBV6-2 or TRBV6-3 to TRBJ2-5; 8 bases fit TRBD1. The CDR3 covers 13 residues. V gave up 5 bases and J gave up 11 bases; unmatched junction bases: 10. Germline CDR1 reads MNHEY; CDR2 reads SVGEGT. The CDR3 reads CASSDGQGYTQYF. In nucleotides, the CDR3 is TGTGCCAGCAGTGACGGACAGGGCTACACGCAGTACTTC.

This chain links TRBV12-3 or TRBV12-4 with TRBJ2-1; TRBD1 matches at 11 bases. The trim removed 0 bases at V and 0 bases at J, leaving 4 bases unmatched. The CDR3 length is 18 residues. CDR3 sequence: CASSLALDRGLSYNEQFF. CDR3 DNA sequence: TGTGCCAGCAGTTTAGCGCTGGACAGGGGGCTCTCCTACAATGAGCAGTTCTTC.

This chain links TRBV12-3 or TRBV12-4 with TRBJ1-1; D possibly corresponds to TRBD1 (5 bases). CDR3 size: 14 residues. Trimming removed 3 bases at V and 1 base at J, with 9 bases between. The CDR3 here is CASSLGPTNTEAFF. The CDR3 DNA is TGTGCCAGCAGTTTGGGACCCACGAACACTGAAGCTTTCTTT.

A few counts support this clonotype. This chain connects TRBV7-2 to TRBJ1-6, with D possibly being TRBD1 (6 bases). Germline-derived CDR1 and CDR2 are SGHTA and FQGNSA. V lost 4 bases and J 4 bases, leaving 8 bases between the germline ends. The CDR3 sequence is 14 residues long. The CDR3, as DNA: TGTGCCAGCAGCTCGGACAGTTATAATTCACCCCTCCACTTT. Its protein is CASSSDSYNSPLHF.

This clonotype has just a few counts. The V call is TRBV4-2, the J call TRBJ1-2; no clear D. Germline lookup yields CDR1 LGHNA and CDR2 YNFKEQ. V was shortened by 1 base and J by 0 bases, with 9 bases between the two germline ends. CDR3 size: 15 residues. The CDR3 reads CASSQGGDPNYGYTF. The CDR3 DNA reads as TGTGCCAGCAGCCAAGGGGGAGATCCTAACTATGGCTACACCTTC.

CDR3 sequence (DNA): TGTGCCACCGGGGGGACTAGCGGGAGGTGGGAGCAGTACTTC. As protein: CATGGTSGRWEQYF. The gene calls are TRBV28 and TRBJ2-7; 15 nucleotides align to TRBD2. J gave up 7 bases and V 10 bases, and 8 bases lay outside the gene matches. This CDR3 spans 14 amino acids. Germline V gives CDR1 MDHEN, CDR2 SYDVKM.

In its sample, this clonotype was seen once. This rearrangement joins TRBV7-3 to TRBJ1-3, with D unresolved. The V gene lost 4 bases and the J gene lost 7 bases, with 26 bases spanning the gap. Germline V gene sequence: CDR1 SGHTA, CDR2 FQGTGA. The CDR3 is made up of 18 amino acids. CDR3 residues: CASSSTTSEGVIENTIYF. The CDR3 DNA is TGTGCCAGCAGCTCCACCACTAGCGAGGGAGTAATCGAGAACACCATATATTTT.

This clonotype was picked up a small number of times. The chain recombines TRBV6-1 with TRBJ1-2; D gene ambiguous. The V end lost 6 bases, the J end lost 4 bases, and 6 bases lay between the germline ends. CDR3 length equals 11 residues. In germline, CDR1 is MNHNS, CDR2 SASEGT. As DNA, the CDR3 is TGTGCCAGCAGGGCCAGCTATGGCTACACCTTC. It yields the protein CASRASYGYTF.

The chain uses TRBV28 and TRBJ2-5; D perhaps matches TRBD2 (6 bases). In germline, CDR1 is MDHEN, CDR2 SYDVKM. Trimming removed 2 bases from V and 2 bases from J, with 12 bases in between. The CDR3 totals 15 residues. For the CDR3, the DNA is TGTGCCAGCAGTTTAGGCGGGACGATTCAAGAGACCCAGTACTTC. It encodes CASSLGGTIQETQYF. Supplemented by reference TRBV28 and TRBJ2-5, the full variable domain reads DVKVTQSSRYLVKRTGEKVFLECVQDMDHENMFWYRQDPGLGLRLIYFSYDVKMKEKGDIPEGYSVSREKKERFSLILESASTNQTSMYLCASSLGGTIQETQYFGPGTRLLVL.

V gene TRBV28 combines with J gene TRBJ2-7, with 7 bases fitting TRBD1. The V gene end was trimmed by 3 bases and the J gene end by 4 bases; junction bases not matched to a gene: 6. Germline V gene lookup returns CDR1 MDHEN and CDR2 SYDVKM. The length of the CDR3 is 14 residues. The DNA for the CDR3 is TGTGCCAGCAGTTTCCTCGGGACAGCTTACGAGCAGTACTTC. Its translation is CASSFLGTAYEQYF.

This chain connects TRBV7-9 to TRBJ2-3; the match to TRBD1 covers 10 bases. CDR3 length: 15 residues. The V gene end was trimmed by 4 bases and the J gene end by 3 bases; junction bases not matched to a gene: 4. From germline, CDR1 is SEHNR and CDR2 FQNEAQ (reference sequence). The CDR3 here is CASSSGQGVTDTQYF. The DNA of the CDR3 is TGTGCCAGCAGCTCTGGACAGGGGGTGACAGATACGCAGTATTTT.